These 25 T cell receptor beta chains share one sample of origin, sequenced in a study of blood T cell repertoires in COVID-19. Clones were sequenced by immunoSEQ multiplex PCR, and TCRdb holds only the in-frame ones, with some missing. The table records fewer than 120,000 clones, over 75% of them present only once. Sequencing used peripheral blood. The receptor set was obtained from a woman aged 80 or over with active or convalescent COVID-19.

In DNA form, the CDR3 reads TGCAGTGCGAGTAGCGGATGGAGCTCCTACAATGAGCAGTTCTTC. Protein sequence: CSASSGWSSYNEQFF. The gene calls are TRBV20-1 and TRBJ2-1, with TRBD2 as a possible D gene (6 bases). The CDR3 runs 15 residues. Deletions cut 6 bases from V and 0 bases from J, with 15 bases between. Germline CDR1 DFQATT, CDR2 SNEGSKA (reference sequence).

Many counts were recorded for this clone. The chain's CDR3 is CASSQVLAGDTTDTQYF. CDR3 in DNA: TGCGCCAGCAGCCAAGTCCTAGCGGGAGACACCACAGATACGCAGTATTTT. This chain uses TRBV4-3 with TRBJ2-3, with 10 bases that match TRBD2. Trimming took 1 base from V and 2 from J; bases not matched to a gene: 6. The germline V gene encodes CDR1 LGHNA and CDR2 YSLEER. The CDR3 is made up of 17 amino acids.

This chain connects TRBV5-1 to TRBJ1-6; no reliable D call. The CDR3 totals 15 residues. V was pared by 2 bases and J by 10 bases, with 16 bases between. Germline V gene sequence: CDR1 SGHRS, CDR2 YFSETQ. The DNA for the CDR3 is TGCGCCAGCAGCTTCCTGCCAGGTAGCGGGTCACCCCTCCACTTT. As protein: CASSFLPGSGSPLHF.

This clone occurred once. V and J are TRBV5-4 and TRBJ2-3, with 10 bases matching TRBD2. The CDR3 covers 15 residues. Germline V gene sequence: CDR1 SGHNT, CDR2 YYREEE (reference sequence). With V trimmed by 5 bases and J by 0 bases, 3 bases remained unmatched. CDR3 loop: CASSPTSGSTDTQYF. CDR3 DNA: TGTGCCAGCAGTCCGACTAGCGGGAGCACAGATACGCAGTATTTT.

This chain joins TRBV6-5 and TRBJ2-5; 8 bases agree with TRBD1. CDR3 length: 13 residues. Losses at the gene ends were 6 bases for V and 5 bases for J; bases not matched to a gene: 5. CDR1 and CDR2 from the germline V gene are MNHEY and SVGAGI. CDR3 amino acids: CASRKTGEETQYF. The CDR3 region has the DNA TGTGCCAGCAGAAAGACAGGGGAGGAGACCCAGTACTTC.

The V and J genes are TRBV6-1 and TRBJ1-6, with 9 bases lining up with TRBD1. Germline values: CDR1 MNHNS, CDR2 SASEGT. The V segment lost 3 bases and the J segment 5 bases; nucleotides outside the gene matches: 5. The CDR3 has 16 residues. The CDR3 nucleotides read TGTGCCAGCAGTGAGCTGACAGGGGGAAATAATTCACCCCTCCACTTT. It is translated as CASSELTGGNNSPLHF.

The rearrangement joins TRBV7-2 to TRBJ2-1; D unclear. This CDR3 region has 12 residues. The ends were cut back, 3 bases at V and 10 bases at J, with 10 bases in the middle. CDR1 is SGHTA and CDR2 is FQGNSA in the germline V gene. CDR3 sequence reads: CASSFNGREQFF. The CDR3 DNA reads TGTGCCAGCAGCTTTAATGGCCGCGAGCAGTTCTTC.

V is TRBV5-5 and J is TRBJ2-3; D may be TRBD2 (5 bases). The CDR3 spans 15 residues. The germline V and J ends were trimmed by 5 bases and 2 bases, with 15 bases remaining between them. Germline V gene data show CDR1 as SGHKS and CDR2 as YYEKEE (reference sequence). Here the CDR3 reads CASSPQSGPTDTQYF. The DNA for the CDR3 is TGTGCCAGCAGTCCCCAGAGCGGCCCCACAGATACGCAGTATTTT.

The chain combines TRBV11-2 with TRBJ1-1; D is uncertain. This CDR3 is built from 14 residues. Germline V gene sequence: CDR1 SGHAT, CDR2 FQNNGV. Trimming removed 1 base at V and 3 bases at J, with 9 bases between. CDR3: CASSLAGGDTEAFF. In DNA, the CDR3 is TGTGCCAGCAGCTTAGCCGGCGGGGACACTGAAGCTTTCTTT.

The chain uses TRBV6-5 and TRBJ2-3, with 8 bases identical to TRBD1. V gave up 5 bases and J gave up 8 bases; unmatched junction bases: 9. The CDR3 loop spans 14 amino acids. The germline CDR1 and CDR2 sequences are MNHEY and SVGAGI. CDR3 protein: CASSMTGALLTQYF. CDR3 DNA: TGTGCCAGCAGTATGACAGGGGCCCTTCTTACGCAGTATTTT.

The chain links TRBV11-2 to TRBJ2-3; 7 bases line up with TRBD2. This CDR3 region has 15 residues. The ends lost 5 bases at V and 0 bases at J; junction bases unmatched: 5. Germline CDR1 is SGHAT and CDR2 is FQNNGV. The CDR3 reads CASSRGSWSTDTQYF. The DNA of the CDR3 is TGTGCCAGCAGCCGCGGGAGCTGGAGCACAGATACGCAGTATTTT.

This clone was found many times. CDR3 sequence reads: CASTPGGGNTEAFF. The CDR3 bases are TGTGCCAGCACCCCCGGGGGGGGCAACACTGAAGCTTTCTTT. The V and J genes are TRBV9 and TRBJ1-1; the D gene is possibly TRBD1 (6 bases). This CDR3 contains 14 residues. With 6 bases removed from V and 2 bases from J, the gap between germline ends came to 14 bases. CDR1 and CDR2 from the germline V gene are SGDLS and YYNGEE.

CDR3 sequence: CASSPPTMTYEQYF. The CDR3 DNA reads TGTGCCAGCTCACCACCGACAATGACCTACGAGCAGTACTTC. This chain connects TRBV18 to TRBJ2-7, with no clear D. The CDR3 has 14 residues. V lost 0 bases and J lost 2, with 8 bases in between. Germline CDR1 reads KGHSH; CDR2 reads LQKENI.

This clone has just one count. This chain uses TRBV7-2 with TRBJ2-5; tentatively, D is TRBD2 (5 bases). The length of the CDR3 is 15 residues. The germline CDR1 and CDR2 sequences are SGHTA and FQGNSA. V was cut by 0 bases and J by 5 bases, with 13 bases left in between. The CDR3 DNA reads TGTGCCAGCAGCTTAGCAGAGGAGGTGCGCGAGACCCAGTACTTC. This sequence encodes CASSLAEEVRETQYF.

The V call is TRBV5-1, the J call TRBJ1-1, with D maybe TRBD1 (5 bases). This CDR3 contains 15 residues. V lost 7 bases, J lost 0 bases, and 16 bases lay in between. Per the germline V gene, CDR1 is SGHRS and CDR2 is YFSETQ. The CDR3 region is CASGIGGPMNTEAFF. CDR3 DNA: TGCGCCAGCGGTATCGGGGGACCGATGAACACTGAAGCTTTCTTT.

The rearrangement joins TRBV24-1 to TRBJ2-5; maybe TRBD2 (6 bases). CDR1 and CDR2 (germline): KGHDR, SFDVKD. The V gene lost 12 bases and the J gene lost 3 bases, with 16 bases spanning the gap. The CDR3 covers 13 residues. The CDR3 bases are TGTGCCGCCCTGACGGCGGGAAAAGAGACCCAGTACTTC. It codes for CAALTAGKETQYF.

The J gene is TRBJ1-3, the V gene TRBV15, with D unclear. Trimming stripped 5 bases from V and 2 bases from J, with 7 bases between. This CDR3 is 13 amino acids long. Germline CDR1 is LNHNV and CDR2 is YYDKDF (reference sequence). DNA of the CDR3: TGTGCCACCAGCGTTAAAACTGGAAACACCATATATTTT. This encodes CATSVKTGNTIYF.

The chain combines TRBV13 with TRBJ2-7; weak D call: TRBD1 (6 bases). V lost 0 bases to trimming and J lost 3 bases, with 12 bases between them. The CDR3 is made up of 15 amino acids. Germline-derived CDR1 and CDR2 are PRHDT and FYEKMQ (reference sequence). CDR3 coding DNA: TGTGCCAGCAGCTTAGGTTTTCAGGGGAGCTACGAGCAGTACTTC. Protein: CASSLGFQGSYEQYF.

This chain connects TRBV19 to TRBJ1-5, with 7 bases lining up with TRBD1. Germline CDR1 is LNHDA and CDR2 is SQIVND (reference sequence). J gave up 1 base and V 6 bases, and 6 bases lay outside the gene matches. CDR3 length: 15 residues. Here the CDR3 DNA reads TGTGCCAGTAGCCAAAAACAGGGGAGCAATCAGCCCCAGCATTTT. Its translation is CASSQKQGSNQPQHF.

The chain recombines TRBV25-1 with TRBJ2-1, with a possible D match to TRBD1 (5 bases). Germline V gene sequence: CDR1 MGHDK, CDR2 SYGVNS. The CDR3 totals 13 residues. Trimming removed 7 bases at V and 0 bases at J, with 7 bases between. CDR3 residues: CASTQGSYNEQFF. The CDR3 DNA reads TGTGCCAGCACCCAGGGCTCCTACAATGAGCAGTTCTTC.

CDR3 sequence (DNA): TGTGCCAGCAGCCCCCGGGACAGAAGGTTTGGCGGGGAGCTGTTTTTT. It translates to CASSPRDRRFGGELFF. The V gene is TRBV2, the J gene TRBJ2-2; TRBD1 matches at 7 bases. The germline gives CDR1 SNHLY, CDR2 FYNNEI. J gave up 7 bases and V 6 bases, and 14 bases lay outside the gene matches. This CDR3 contains 16 residues.

The chain has TRBV2 and TRBJ2-3; TRBD2 matches at 7 bases. The CDR3 spans 15 residues. Trimming at V came to 9 bases and at J to 3 bases, leaving 12 bases not matched to a gene. Germline V lookup: CDR1 SNHLY, CDR2 FYNNEI. CDR3 loop: CARRGVGGRTDTQYF. The CDR3 DNA reads as TGTGCCAGACGGGGAGTGGGAGGGCGAACAGATACGCAGTATTTT. Complete variable domain (other parts from reference TRBV2 and TRBJ2-3): EPEVTQTPSHQVTQMGQEVILRCVPISNHLYFYWYRQILGQKVEFLVSFYNNEISEKSEIFDDQFSVERPDGSNFTLKIRSTKLEDSAMYFCARRGVGGRTDTQYFGPGTRLTVL.

The genes are TRBV7-9 and TRBJ2-2, with TRBD2 matching over 10 bases. Unmatched junction bases numbered 4, after V lost 6 bases and J lost 0 bases. CDR1 is SEHNR and CDR2 is FQNEAQ in the germline V gene (reference sequence). There are 16 residues in the CDR3. The CDR3: CASRPGTSANTGELFF. The CDR3 nucleotides are TGTGCCAGCAGACCCGGGACTAGCGCGAACACCGGGGAGCTGTTTTTT. The whole variable domain, remainder taken from reference TRBV7-9 and TRBJ2-2, is DTGVSQNPRHKITKRGQNVTFRCDPISEHNRLYWYRQTLGQGPEFLTYFQNEAQLEKSRLLSDRFSAERPKGSFSTLEIQRTEQGDSAMYLCASRPGTSANTGELFFGEGSRLTVL.

The J gene is TRBJ1-5, the V gene TRBV7-2; 9 bases line up with TRBD1. Germline values: CDR1 SGHTA, CDR2 FQGNSA. Trimming took 5 bases from V and 2 from J; bases not matched to a gene: 4. This CDR3 comprises 15 residues. The CDR3 nucleotides read TGTGCCAGCAGCAACAGGGGGCTCGGCAATCAGCCCCAGCATTTT. It is translated as CASSNRGLGNQPQHF.

This rearrangement joins TRBV4-1 to TRBJ2-1, with 8 positions matching TRBD2. From germline, CDR1 is MGHRA and CDR2 YSYEKL. V was pared by 4 bases and J by 3 bases, with 5 bases of the junction left unmatched. This CDR3 spans 15 amino acids. In DNA, the CDR3 is TGCGCCAGCAGCCGCCCCGGGGGGGACTACAATGAGCAGTTCTTC. Protein: CASSRPGGDYNEQFF.